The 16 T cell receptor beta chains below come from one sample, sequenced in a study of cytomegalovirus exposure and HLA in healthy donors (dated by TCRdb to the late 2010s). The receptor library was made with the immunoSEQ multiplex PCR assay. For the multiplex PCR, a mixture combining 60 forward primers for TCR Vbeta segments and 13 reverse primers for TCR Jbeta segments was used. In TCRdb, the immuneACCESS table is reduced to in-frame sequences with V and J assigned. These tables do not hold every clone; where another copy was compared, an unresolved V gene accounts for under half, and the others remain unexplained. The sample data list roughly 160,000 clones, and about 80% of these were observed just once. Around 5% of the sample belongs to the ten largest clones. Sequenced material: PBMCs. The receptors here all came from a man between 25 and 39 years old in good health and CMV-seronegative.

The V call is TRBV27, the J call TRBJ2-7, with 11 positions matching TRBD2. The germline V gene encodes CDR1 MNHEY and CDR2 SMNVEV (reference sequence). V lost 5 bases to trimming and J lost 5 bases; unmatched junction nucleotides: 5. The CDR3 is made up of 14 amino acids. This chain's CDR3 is CASSPLAGGHEQYF. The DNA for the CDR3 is TGTGCCAGCAGTCCCCTAGCGGGAGGCCACGAGCAGTACTTC.

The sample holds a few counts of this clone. CDR3 amino acids: CASSQDRVENEQFF. The CDR3, as DNA: TGTGCCAGCAGCCAAGACAGGGTAGAGAATGAGCAGTTCTTC. The rearrangement joins TRBV11-2 to TRBJ2-1; 7 bases align to TRBD1. The CDR3 runs to 14 residues. Per the germline V gene, CDR1 is SGHAT and CDR2 is FQNNGV. Losses at the gene ends were 5 bases for V and 7 bases for J; bases not matched to a gene: 8.

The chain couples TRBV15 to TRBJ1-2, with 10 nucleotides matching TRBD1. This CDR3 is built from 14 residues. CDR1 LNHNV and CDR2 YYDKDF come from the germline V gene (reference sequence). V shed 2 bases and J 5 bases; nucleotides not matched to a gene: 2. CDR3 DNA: TGTGCCACCAGCAGATCGGACAGGGGGTATGGCTACACCTTC. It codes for CATSRSDRGYGYTF.

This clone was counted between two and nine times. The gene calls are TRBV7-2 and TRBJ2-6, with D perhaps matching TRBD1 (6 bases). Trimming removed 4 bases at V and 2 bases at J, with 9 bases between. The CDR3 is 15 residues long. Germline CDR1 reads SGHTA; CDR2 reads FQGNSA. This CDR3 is CASSSYRAGANVLTF. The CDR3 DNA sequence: TGTGCCAGCAGCTCTTACAGGGCTGGGGCCAACGTCCTGACTTTC.

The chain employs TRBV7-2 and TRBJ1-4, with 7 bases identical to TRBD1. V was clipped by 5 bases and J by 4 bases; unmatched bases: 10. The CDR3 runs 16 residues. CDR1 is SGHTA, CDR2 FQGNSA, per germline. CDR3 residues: CASSTPPTGFNEKLFF. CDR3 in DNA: TGTGCCAGCAGCACCCCCCCGACAGGGTTTAATGAAAAACTGTTTTTT.

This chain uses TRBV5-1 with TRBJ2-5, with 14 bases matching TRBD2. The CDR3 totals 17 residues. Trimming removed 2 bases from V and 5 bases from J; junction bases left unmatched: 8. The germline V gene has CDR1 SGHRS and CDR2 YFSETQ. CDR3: CASSFSGTSGGWETQYF. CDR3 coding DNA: TGCGCCAGCAGCTTTTCCGGGACTAGCGGGGGATGGGAGACCCAGTACTTC.

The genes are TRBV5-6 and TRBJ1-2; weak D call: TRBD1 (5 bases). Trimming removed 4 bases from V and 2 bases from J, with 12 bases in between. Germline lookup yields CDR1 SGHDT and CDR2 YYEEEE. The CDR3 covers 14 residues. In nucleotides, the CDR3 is TGTGCCAGCAGCCCAGCGGGACGGAACTATGGCTACACCTTC. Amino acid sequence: CASSPAGRNYGYTF.

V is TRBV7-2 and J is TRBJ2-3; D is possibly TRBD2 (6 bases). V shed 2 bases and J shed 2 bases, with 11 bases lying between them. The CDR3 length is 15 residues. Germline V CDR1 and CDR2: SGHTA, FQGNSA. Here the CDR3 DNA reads TGTGCCAGCAGCTTAAGGGGAGGCTTCACAGATACGCAGTATTTT. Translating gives CASSLRGGFTDTQYF. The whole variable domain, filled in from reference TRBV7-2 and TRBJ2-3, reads GAGVSQSPSNKVTEKGKDVELRCDPISGHTALYWYRQSLGQGLEFLIYFQGNSAPDKSGLPSDRFSAERTGGSVSTLTIQRTQQEDSAVYLCASSLRGGFTDTQYFGPGTRLTVL.

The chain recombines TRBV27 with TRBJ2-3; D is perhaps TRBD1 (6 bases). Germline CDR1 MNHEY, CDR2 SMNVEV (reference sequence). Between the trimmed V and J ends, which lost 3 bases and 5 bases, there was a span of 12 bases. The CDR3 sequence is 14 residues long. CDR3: CASSLNRVGDTQYF. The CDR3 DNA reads TGTGCCAGCAGTTTGAACAGGGTCGGAGATACGCAGTATTTT.

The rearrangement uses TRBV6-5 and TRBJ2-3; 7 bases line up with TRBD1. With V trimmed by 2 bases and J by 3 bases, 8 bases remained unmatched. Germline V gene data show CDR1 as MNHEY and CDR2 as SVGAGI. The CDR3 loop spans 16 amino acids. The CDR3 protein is CASSYTWTGSTDTQYF. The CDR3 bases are TGTGCCAGCAGTTACACCTGGACAGGATCGACAGATACGCAGTATTTT.

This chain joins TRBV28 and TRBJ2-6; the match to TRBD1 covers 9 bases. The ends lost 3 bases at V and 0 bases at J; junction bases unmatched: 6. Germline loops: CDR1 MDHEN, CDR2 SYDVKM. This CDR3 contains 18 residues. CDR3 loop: CASSLVAGQGSGANVLTF. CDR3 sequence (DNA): TGTGCCAGCAGTTTGGTTGCGGGACAGGGCTCTGGGGCCAACGTCCTGACTTTC.

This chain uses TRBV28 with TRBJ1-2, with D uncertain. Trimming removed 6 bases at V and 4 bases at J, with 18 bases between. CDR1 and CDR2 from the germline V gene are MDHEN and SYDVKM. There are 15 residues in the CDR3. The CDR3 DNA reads TGTGCCAGCAGCCCTCGGTGGGCGGGTGTCTATGGCTACACCTTC. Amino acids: CASSPRWAGVYGYTF.

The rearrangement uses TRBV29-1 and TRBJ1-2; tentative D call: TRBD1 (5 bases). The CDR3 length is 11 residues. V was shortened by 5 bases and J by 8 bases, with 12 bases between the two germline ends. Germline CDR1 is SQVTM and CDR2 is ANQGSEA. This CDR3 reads CSVSHGGGYTF. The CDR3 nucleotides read TGCAGCGTTTCCCACGGGGGGGGCTACACCTTC.

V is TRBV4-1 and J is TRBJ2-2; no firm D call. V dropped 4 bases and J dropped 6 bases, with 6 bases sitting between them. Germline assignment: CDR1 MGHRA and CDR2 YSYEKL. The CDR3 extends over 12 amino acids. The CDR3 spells CASSLTAGELFF. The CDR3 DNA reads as TGCGCCAGCAGCCTTACGGCCGGGGAGCTGTTTTTT.

The DNA for the CDR3 is TGTGCCACTTGCGATACATACAGGGGTACAGTTGAAAAACTGTTTTTT. Protein sequence: CATCDTYRGTVEKLFF. This chain joins TRBV10-3 and TRBJ1-4, with 7 bases lining up with TRBD1. J was trimmed by 7 bases and V by 10 bases; bases with no gene match: 18. Per the germline V gene, CDR1 is ENHRY and CDR2 is SYGVKD. The CDR3 sequence is 16 residues long.

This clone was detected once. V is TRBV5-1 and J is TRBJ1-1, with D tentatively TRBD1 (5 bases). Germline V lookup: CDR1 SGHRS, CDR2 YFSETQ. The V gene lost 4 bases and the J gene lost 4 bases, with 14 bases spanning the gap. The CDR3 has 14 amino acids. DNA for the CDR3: TGCGCCAGCAGCGCCGCGGGGGAGATCACTGAAGCTTTCTTT. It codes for CASSAAGEITEAFF.